Following are 25 T cell receptor beta chains from one sample sequenced in a study of cytomegalovirus exposure and HLA in healthy donors. 60 Vbeta and 13 Jbeta primers were used in PCR. TCRdb's copy holds only in-frame clones and misses some; the assay was immunoSEQ multiplex PCR. This table holds approximately 170,000 clones. The sample consisted of PBMCs. These receptors were obtained from a woman aged 18-35 years in good health and CMV-seropositive.

The CDR3 region is CASSPSQATGNTIYF. The CDR3 DNA reads as TGTGCCAGCTCACCCTCACAGGCTACTGGAAACACCATATATTTT. The rearrangement links TRBV18 to TRBJ1-3; TRBD1 is a possible D gene (5 bases). This CDR3 contains 15 residues. The germline gives CDR1 KGHSH, CDR2 LQKENI. The V and J ends lost 3 bases and 2 bases respectively, with 11 bases between them.

The chain uses TRBV30 and TRBJ2-1; TRBD2 agrees at 11 bases. The germline V gene has CDR1 GTSNPN and CDR2 SVGIG (reference sequence). The CDR3 runs to 14 residues. The trim removed 1 base at V and 9 bases at J, leaving 5 bases unmatched. The CDR3 region has the DNA TGTGCCTGGAGTGGCAGACTAGCGGGAAGTGAGCAGTTCTTC. This translates into CAWSGRLAGSEQFF.

V gene TRBV15 combines with J gene TRBJ2-2; 8 positions agree with TRBD2. V shed 6 bases and J 6 bases; nucleotides not matched to a gene: 3. CDR1 and CDR2 from the germline V gene are LNHNV and YYDKDF (reference sequence). The CDR3 is 13 amino acids. CDR3 in amino acids: CATSLAGPGELFF. In DNA, the CDR3 is TGTGCCACCAGTTTAGCGGGACCCGGGGAGCTGTTTTTT.

V gene TRBV5-1 combines with J gene TRBJ2-5; TRBD1 is a possible D gene (5 bases). Per the germline V gene, CDR1 is SGHRS and CDR2 is YFSETQ. This CDR3 is 14 amino acids long. V gave up 4 bases and J gave up 2 bases, with 12 bases separating them. The CDR3 protein is CASSPRQLQETQYF. The CDR3 bases are TGCGCCAGCAGCCCTCGACAGCTTCAAGAGACCCAGTACTTC.

This sequence joins TRBV5-6 and TRBJ1-2; D perhaps matches TRBD1 (6 bases). Between the trimmed V and J ends, which lost 0 bases and 4 bases, there was a span of 10 bases. CDR3 size: 14 residues. Germline lookup yields CDR1 SGHDT and CDR2 YYEEEE. CDR3 DNA: TGTGCCAGCAGCTTGGCCCGACAGGTCTATGGCTACACCTTC. Translated, it gives CASSLARQVYGYTF. The variable domain in full, completed from reference TRBV5-6 and TRBJ1-2, reads DAGVTQSPTHLIKTRGQQVTLRCSPKSGHDTVSWYQQALGQGPQFIFQYYEEEERQRGNFPDRFSGHQFPNYSSELNVNALLLGDSALYLCASSLARQVYGYTFGSGTRLTVV.

This chain joins TRBV7-2 and TRBJ2-5, with 13 positions matching TRBD2. TRBJ2-7 explains the end of the DNA better; the J call may be wrong. This CDR3 is 15 amino acids long. Germline V gene sequence: CDR1 SGHTA, CDR2 FQGNSA. The CDR3, as DNA: TGTGCCAGCAGCCTAGGGACTAGCGGGGTCTACGAGCAGTACTTC. Amino acids: CASSLGTSGVYEQYF.

The V and J genes are TRBV15 and TRBJ2-6; D ambiguous. CDR3 length: 15 residues. Germline assignment: CDR1 LNHNV and CDR2 YYDKDF (reference sequence). V shed 0 bases and J shed 0 bases, with 3 bases lying between them. CDR3 sequence (DNA): TGTGCCACCAGCAGAGACAACTCTGGGGCCAACGTCCTGACTTTC. Amino acid sequence: CATSRDNSGANVLTF.

This chain joins TRBV5-1 and TRBJ2-1, with TRBD2 matching over 9 bases. The CDR3 has 16 amino acids. V trimming: 0 bases; J trimming: 2 bases; junction bases outside the gene matches: 3. Germline V gene data show CDR1 as SGHRS and CDR2 as YFSETQ. CDR3 nucleotides: TGCGCCAGCAGCTTGGCAGGCGGGGGGGCCTACAATGAGCAGTTCTTC. Translating gives CASSLAGGGAYNEQFF. Based on the CDR3 plus reference TRBV5-1 and TRBJ2-1, the full variable domain is KAGVTQTPRYLIKTRGQQVTLSCSPISGHRSVSWYQQTPGQGLQFLFEYFSETQRNKGNFPGRFSGRQFSNSRSEMNVSTLELGDSALYLCASSLAGGGAYNEQFFGPGTRLTVL.

The chain is built from TRBV11-1 and TRBJ1-2; a possible D gene is TRBD1 (5 bases). CDR1 and CDR2 from the germline V gene are SGHAT and FQDESV (reference sequence). This CDR3 has 15 amino acids. V was trimmed by 5 bases and J by 4 bases, leaving 17 bases between them. For the CDR3, the DNA is TGTGCCAGCAGCCGGGGGAGAGGGGACTTCTATGGCTACACCTTC. Protein product: CASSRGRGDFYGYTF.

The rearrangement uses TRBV6-5 and TRBJ2-2; D is possibly TRBD1 (5 bases). V was shortened by 6 bases and J by 5 bases, with 10 bases between the two germline ends. Per germline, CDR1 MNHEY and CDR2 SVGAGI. The CDR3 contains 13 residues. In DNA form, the CDR3 reads TGTGCCAGCAGGATGACAGCAACCGGGGAGCTGTTTTTT. Protein sequence: CASRMTATGELFF.

The rearrangement uses TRBV30 and TRBJ2-3, with 9 bases that match TRBD2. V gave up 2 bases and J gave up 1 base; unmatched junction bases: 7. The CDR3 sequence is 16 residues long. Germline V gene sequence: CDR1 GTSNPN, CDR2 SVGIG (reference sequence). CDR3 amino acids: CAWSFPSGARTDTQYF. In DNA, the CDR3 is TGTGCCTGGAGTTTCCCTAGCGGGGCCCGCACAGATACGCAGTATTTT. The full variable domain, its missing parts supplied by reference TRBV30 and TRBJ2-3, is SQTIHQWPATLVQPVGSPLSLECTVEGTSNPNLYWYRQAAGRGLQLLFYSVGIGQISSEVPQNLSASRPQDRQFILSSKKLLLSDSGFYLCAWSFPSGARTDTQYFGPGTRLTVL.

The chain has TRBV19 and TRBJ1-1, with 7 bases that match TRBD1. CDR3 length equals 18 residues. J was trimmed by 4 bases and V by 3 bases; bases with no gene match: 17. Per germline, CDR1 LNHDA and CDR2 SQIVND (reference sequence). The CDR3 here is CASSIVFARAQGGTEAFF. In DNA form, the CDR3 reads TGTGCCAGTAGTATTGTTTTCGCGAGGGCCCAGGGGGGCACTGAAGCTTTCTTT.

The rearrangement joins TRBV2 to TRBJ1-2; no reliable D call. The V and J ends lost 4 bases and 1 base respectively, with 16 bases between them. The CDR3 length is 16 residues. Germline CDR1 is SNHLY and CDR2 is FYNNEI. The CDR3 region has the DNA TGTGCCAGCAGTGTCCGGCTTGAGGCGATTAACTATGGCTACACCTTC. Protein product: CASSVRLEAINYGYTF.

The chain employs TRBV11-3 and TRBJ2-5, with 8 bases fitting TRBD2. The V gene's germline CDR1 is SGHNT and CDR2 YENEEA. Trimming cost V 4 bases and J 5 bases; bases outside gene matches: 12. The CDR3 runs 16 residues. The CDR3 coding sequence is TGTGCCAGCAGCTCAACCCCCCGGGGGGGCGGGGAGACCCAGTACTTC. Its protein is CASSSTPRGGGETQYF.

The chain carries TRBV30 and TRBJ2-3; weak D call: TRBD2 (5 bases). The V and J ends lost 4 bases and 4 bases respectively, with 12 bases between them. Germline V gene lookup returns CDR1 GTSNPN and CDR2 SVGIG (reference sequence). The CDR3 loop spans 13 amino acids. Here the CDR3 reads CAWMYGISDTQYF. CDR3 bases: TGTGCCTGGATGTACGGGATCTCAGATACGCAGTATTTT.

The chain links TRBV6-5 to TRBJ2-1; the D gene is possibly TRBD2 (6 bases). This CDR3 has 13 amino acids. Germline CDR1 is MNHEY and CDR2 is SVGAGI. V was clipped by 0 bases and J by 9 bases, with 9 bases between them. This CDR3 is CASSYSIGGEQFF. CDR3 nucleotides: TGTGCCAGCAGTTACTCGATCGGGGGTGAGCAGTTCTTC.

J is TRBJ2-3 and V is TRBV2; D ambiguous. Trimming pared 7 bases from V and 1 base from J, leaving 9 bases between. The CDR3 length is 13 residues. In germline, CDR1 is SNHLY, CDR2 FYNNEI. CDR3 in amino acids: CASMATGTDTQYF. The DNA for the CDR3 is TGTGCCAGCATGGCTACAGGCACAGATACGCAGTATTTT.

This chain connects TRBV6-5 to TRBJ1-2, with D possibly TRBD1 on 6 matching bases. Deletions cut 6 bases from V and 8 bases from J, with 22 bases between. Germline loops: CDR1 MNHEY, CDR2 SVGAGI. The CDR3 runs 15 residues. CDR3 in DNA: TGTGCCAGCAGACAGACAGGACCCCCTTCCCGGGGCTACACCTTC. Translated, it gives CASRQTGPPSRGYTF.

The chain has TRBV27 and TRBJ2-1; possibly TRBD2 for D (6 bases). CDR3 length: 16 residues. CDR1 and CDR2 from the germline V gene are MNHEY and SMNVEV (reference sequence). The V end was cut by 5 bases, the J end by 0 bases, with 14 bases between. The CDR3 here is CASSGRDLSSYNEQFF. In DNA, the CDR3 is TGTGCCAGCAGTGGCCGGGACTTAAGCTCCTACAATGAGCAGTTCTTC.

The chain employs TRBV2 and TRBJ1-5, with D perhaps matching TRBD1 (6 bases). This CDR3 region has 16 residues. Trimming shortened V by 6 bases and J by 2 bases, and 17 bases separated the two germline ends. The V gene's germline CDR1 is SNHLY and CDR2 FYNNEI. CDR3: CASRSTPGHGNQPQHF. CDR3 bases: TGTGCCAGCAGAAGCACACCGGGACACGGCAATCAGCCCCAGCATTTT.

The chain uses TRBV21-1 and TRBJ2-5; no check of the table's D call, TRBD1, against the DNA was made. TRBV21-1 is a pseudogene. The length of the CDR3 is 18 residues. DNA of the CDR3: TGTGCCAGCAGCAAACCCCTCCTGGCCAGGGCTTTCCAAGAGACCCAGTACTTC. Amino acids: CASSKPLLARAFQETQYF.

The J gene is TRBJ2-2, the V gene TRBV18, with 8 bases identical to TRBD1. The length of the CDR3 is 15 residues. Losses at the gene ends were 3 bases for V and 7 bases for J; bases not matched to a gene: 7. The V gene's germline CDR1 is KGHSH and CDR2 LQKENI. The DNA for the CDR3 is TGTGCCAGCTCACCGATGGGACAGGAAATCGGGGAGCTGTTTTTT. It yields the protein CASSPMGQEIGELFF.

This chain joins TRBV7-9 and TRBJ1-2; D remains unclear. With 6 bases removed from V and 3 bases from J, the gap between germline ends came to 14 bases. CDR1 is SEHNR and CDR2 is FQNEAQ in the germline V gene (reference sequence). The CDR3 is 14 amino acids. DNA of the CDR3: TGTGCCAGCAGAAACCGGGGAAAGGACTATGGCTACACCTTC. This encodes CASRNRGKDYGYTF.

The chain employs TRBV7-4 and TRBJ1-4; TRBD1 agrees at 8 bases. The junction had 14 bases not matched to a gene; V was cut back by 5 bases and J by 6 bases. CDR1 is SGHVT, CDR2 SQSDAQ, per germline. The CDR3 has 17 residues. This chain's CDR3 is CASSPLTGEGTHEKLFF. CDR3 nucleotides: TGTGCCAGCAGCCCGCTGACAGGGGAGGGAACCCATGAAAAACTGTTTTTT.

The chain recombines TRBV5-4 with TRBJ1-1, with 11 bases that match TRBD1. Looked up from germline, CDR1 is SGHNT and CDR2 is YYREEE (reference sequence). V was clipped by 4 bases and J by 0 bases; unmatched bases: 5. This CDR3 is built from 16 residues. The DNA for the CDR3 is TGTGCCAGCAGCGTGGGACAGGGGGTAATGAACACTGAAGCTTTCTTT. Its translation: CASSVGQGVMNTEAFF. Based on the CDR3 plus reference TRBV5-4 and TRBJ1-1, the full variable domain is ETGVTQSPTHLIKTRGQQVTLRCSSQSGHNTVSWYQQALGQGPQFIFQYYREEENGRGNFPPRFSGLQFPNYSSELNVNALELDDSALYLCASSVGQGVMNTEAFFGQGTRLTVV.